This T cell receptor beta chain was documented in a study of cytomegalovirus exposure and HLA in healthy donors (dated 2017 in TCRdb). Some background on the complete study: An earlier analysis of approximately 640 of the donors reported roughly 300 Gb of sequence data and roughly 110 million unique TCR beta sequences from around 200 million T cells. All discovery cohort repertoires had been generated using a single sequencing platform. Roughly 5 DR-DQ haplotypes were handled as single units for association and clustering because linkage in the cohort was strong. Across 398 genotyped donors of the cohort, an average of roughly 200,000 unique TCR beta nucleotide sequences per donor were sequenced, and roughly 20% of those sequences were non-productive. The study aimed to test whether cataloging public T cell receptors could reveal signatures of past pathogen exposure. An early release covering roughly 640 HLA-typed donors comprised roughly 300 gigabases of sequencing data and around 86 million unique TCR sequences. To predict cytomegalovirus infection status, the study combined high-throughput TCR immunosequencing, statistical association of individual TCRs with disease status, and machine learning. Donor age, sex, ethnicity and CMV serostatus were compiled alongside the repertoire data. Rather than using new phenotypic data, the later analysis identified candidate immune exposures from TCR beta sequences and from how often those sequences occurred across donors. The number of typed donors differed by locus: about 629-640 for A, B, C, DRB1 and DQB1; approximately 520 for DQA1; 606 for DPA1; and 450 to 480 for DPB1. Class I and class II HLA loci were covered by the typing at four-digit resolution. The genetic ancestry cluster associated with self-reported Caucasian donors included 81% of the roughly 400 genotyped donors. Using immunosequencing, the study profiled T cell repertoires from some 670 subjects and related those repertoires to cytomegalovirus serostatus. A later analysis re-examined previously published TCR beta repertoires from 500 to 700 donors and added high-resolution HLA genotyping to investigate patterns of TCR occurrence. In a later genetic analysis, genome-wide SNP genotypes for about three fifths of the roughly 670 donors were used, and that subset was treated as a discovery cohort. Along with the roughly 670-subject first cohort, a separate validation cohort of over a hundred different subjects was used. An earlier analysis of 587 of the donors used high-throughput TCR beta sequencing to judge whether each TCR beta V gene segment behaved as functional or pseudogenic. The paper's findings and limits, for the study overall: A later analysis found that TCR association rates varied across HLA loci, with DRB1 alleles showing the most associated TCRs and HLA-C alleles the fewest. Correlated functional status among segregating V segments might be attributable to linkage disequilibrium, but an unknown experimental factor could not be ruled out. Across donors, most TCR sequences were observed very rarely, whereas some public TCRs were present in many individuals. Presence/absence analyses assumed roughly uniform sequencing depth across donors, an assumption that may not hold. In vitro tests confirmed that a few of the cytomegalovirus-associated TCR beta chains recognize cytomegalovirus antigens. In a later genetic analysis, fewer N-insertions in productive TCRs were reported among donors in an Asian-associated ancestry cluster than the 666-donor mean. The only immune exposure information available for the cohort was CMV serostatus. At a false discovery rate of 0.05, a later analysis linked about 16,000 TCR beta sequences to specific HLA alleles. In both the original and validation cohorts, the classifier was reported to diagnose cytomegalovirus status with high specificity and sensitivity. Some IMGT-functional V segments, including TRBV6-2 and TRBV6-3, could not be told apart with the 87-base-pair reads, so those segments were excluded. Seventeen rarely observed V segments, including chromosome 9 orphons, were excluded from the earlier analysis of just under 600 of the donors because counts were too low. Because some donors lacked HLA typing at each locus, the association tests relied only on the typed subset. An earlier analysis of some 590 of the donors showed that most TCR beta V segments appeared in productive rearrangements either about 87% or about 30% of the time, which broadly matched IMGT annotations. Several of the top co-occurrence clusters appeared to be linked to parvovirus B19, influenza, CMV and Epstein-Barr virus, according to a later analysis. In this cohort, only TCR beta chains were sequenced, and detectable features were limited by the absence of alpha or paired-chain data. When HLA alleles, especially DR and DQ, strongly co-occurred, TCR associations were difficult to assign to individual alleles. It was suggested by the authors that the approach could potentially be generalized to other disease states and immunological phenotypes. A total of fewer than 200 TCR beta chains were listed by the study as associated with cytomegalovirus. V-gene and J-gene trimming of TCR beta chains was associated with a missense DCLRE1C variant in a later genetic analysis, and the association was replicated in an independent cohort. In a later analysis, HLA-associated TCR beta chains were found to be more clonally expanded and to have lower generation probabilities than equally common non-associated chains. In a later analysis, most CMV-associated TCR beta chains were found to appear HLA-restricted, with HLA associations seemingly driven largely by CMV exposure. A further reported finding was that TCR beta sequences accurately predicted the HLA-A and HLA-B alleles for most subjects in the first cohort. A cluster of highly shared sequence variants was judged likely to be a technical artifact of the sequencing pipeline.

The cohort comprised 550 to 700 healthy bone marrow donors. At the time of sampling, every cohort member was nominally healthy, though immune exposures that went unrecorded were likely present. The donor tested CMV seronegative and was one of the 352 seronegative cohort members. A peripheral blood sample was collected from each donor, and TCR beta sequencing was performed on peripheral blood mononuclear cells. Genomic DNA was extracted from the blood cell samples with the Qiagen DNeasy Blood Extraction Kit. The library was produced with the immunoSEQ multiplex PCR assay. The multiplex PCR relied on a mix of 60 forward primers for TCR Vbeta segments and 13 reverse primers for TCR Jbeta segments. The CDR3 region of rearranged TCR beta genes was amplified from genomic DNA with a multiplex PCR assay. The amplified TCR beta libraries were sequenced on the Illumina HiSeq System as 87-base-pair reads. In the authors' own workflow: Across the 670 or so repertoires, a later analysis counted 75 million to 90 million unique TCR beta chains, approximately 12 million of which were shared by at least two donors. Raw reads were error-corrected and collapsed into unique sequences with a nearest-neighbor algorithm that merged closely related sequences to remove PCR and sequencing errors. To assign V, D and J gene segments, CDR3 sequences were aligned to IMGT reference sequences. For a sequence to be retained, at least a six-nucleotide match to both a V gene segment and a J gene segment was required. A rearrangement was called productive if the CDR3 had no stop codons and remained in frame with V and J, and every other rearrangement was called non-productive. Following IMGT convention, CDR3 was defined as the stretch from the second conserved V-encoded cysteine to the conserved J-encoded phenylalanine. Sequences without an unambiguous match to a single V gene segment were excluded from the earlier analysis of a few hundred of the donors. An earlier analysis of a few hundred of the donors called V segments functional above 56.7% productive rearrangements and segregating when the between-donor standard deviation exceeded 5%. A statistical classification framework was built for diagnosing cytomegalovirus status from the catalog of TCR beta chain sequences. In a later analysis, V and J genes were assigned by comparing TCR nucleotide sequences against IMGT/GENE-DB human TR gene sequences. Using the TCRdist pipeline, a later analysis assigned CDR3 sequences along with most-parsimonious VDJ recombination scenarios. In a later analysis, each TCR beta chain was defined by its CDR3 amino acid sequence together with its V-gene family, and reads lacking a unique V-gene family were excluded. A later analysis removed 592 highly shared, low-generation-probability nucleotide sequences to deal with suspected cross-contamination and a sequencing artifact. A later analysis calculated a clonal expansion index for each public chain from normalized within-repertoire ranks of inferred template counts. In a later analysis, generation probabilities were computed with a VDJ recombination model fitted to out-of-frame rearrangements, and the resulting probabilities were checked against IGoR. A later analysis scored TCR-TCR, TCR-HLA and TCR-CMV co-occurrence with hypergeometric tests, applying a repertoire-size bias correction to TCR pairs. A later analysis estimated false discovery rates by permuting HLA or CMV assignments 20 times. In a later analysis, co-occurring TCRs were grouped using DBSCAN, and TCRdist sequence similarity was added for clustering within HLA-allele-positive subsets. Repertoires with fewer than 30,000 or more than 120,000 public chains were left out of co-occurrence clustering, as were about five repertoires with anomalous nucleotide sharing. TCRdb's version of the immuneACCESS table is confined to in-frame rearrangements and falls short of the full clone set. An unresolved V gene accounts for under half of the shortfall where checked; the remainder is of unknown origin. The V and J calls and clone size were taken over from that table, and D and trimming were inferred from the DNA. For this sample there are roughly 160,000 clones; about 82% appear just once. Of the sample, about 2.4% falls within the top ten clones.

Ends trimmed: V by 3 bases, J by 3 bases; bases unmatched to a gene: 4. From cysteine to phenylalanine, the CDR3 is 16 amino acids long. The CDR3 DNA has 48 bases and is translated from base 1. Sequences LNHNV (CDR1) and YYDKDF (CDR2) are obtained from the germline V gene (reference sequence). This clone is a singleton in its sample. Its antigen is not yet known. No base-level quality is on record; no much larger clone is a single base apart. Material for sequencing was PBMCs. The rearrangement combines TRBV15 with TRBJ2-1, and TRBD1 matches 11 of the central bases. The sequence was collected from a male donor in good health and CMV-seronegative. The encoded CDR3 is CATSRGDRGIYNEQFF. Here is the DNA: TGTGCCACCAGCAGGGGGGACAGGGGGATCTACAATGAGCAGTTCTTC. With the rest looked up from the reference TRBV15 and TRBJ2-1 genes rather than sequenced, the full variable domain is DAMVIQNPRYQVTQFGKPVTLSCSQTLNHNVMYWYQQKSSQAPKLLFHYYDKDFNNEADTPDNFQSRRPNTSFCFLDIRSPGLGDTAMYLCATSRGDRGIYNEQFFGPGTRLTVL.